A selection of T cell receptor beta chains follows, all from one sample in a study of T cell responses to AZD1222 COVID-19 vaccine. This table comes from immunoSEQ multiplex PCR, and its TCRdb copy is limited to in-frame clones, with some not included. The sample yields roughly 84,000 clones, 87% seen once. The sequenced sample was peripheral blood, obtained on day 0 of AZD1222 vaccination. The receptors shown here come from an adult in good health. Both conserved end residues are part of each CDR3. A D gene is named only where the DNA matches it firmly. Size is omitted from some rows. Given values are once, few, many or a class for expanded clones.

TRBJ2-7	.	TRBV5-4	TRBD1	TGTGCCAGCAGCTCAACCGGGACAGGGGACTACGAGCAGTACTTC	CASSSTGTGDYEQYF
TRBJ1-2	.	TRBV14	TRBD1	TGTGCCAGCAGCCAGTTCAGGGGGCCTGTCTATGGCTACACCTTC	CASSQFRGPVYGYTF
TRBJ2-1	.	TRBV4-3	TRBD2	TGCGCCAGCAGCCAAGGGACTAGCGGGACCCTTTACAATGAGCAGTTCTTC	CASSQGTSGTLYNEQFF
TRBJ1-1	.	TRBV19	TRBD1	TGTGCCACCGCCAACAGGGGGAGATCAGGCTCTGAAGCTTTCTTT	CATANRGRSGSEAFF
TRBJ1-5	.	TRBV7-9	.	TGTGCCAGCAGCTTATTGGGGGGCAATCAGCCCCAGCATTTT	CASSLLGGNQPQHF
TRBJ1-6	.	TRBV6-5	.	TGTGCCAGCAGTTACGAGGAGGGTGATTCACCCCTCCACTTT	CASSYEEGDSPLHF
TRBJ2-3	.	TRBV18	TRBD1	TGTGCCAGCTCACCACCGGGGACAGGGGGCCCAGATACGCAGTATTTT	CASSPPGTGGPDTQYF
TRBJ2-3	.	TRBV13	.	TGTGCCAGCAGCCAGGGAGATACGCAGTATTTT	CASSQGDTQYF
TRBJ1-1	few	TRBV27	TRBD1	TGTGCCAGCAGTTTATTTGGACAGGGCAGGTTGAACACTGAAGCTTTCTTT	CASSLFGQGRLNTEAFF
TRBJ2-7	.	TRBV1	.	TGCACCAGCAGCCAAGATGTAGAGGGGACAGGGGATTTTGGGCAGTACTTC	CTSSQDVEGTGDFGQYF
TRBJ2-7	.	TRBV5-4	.	TGTGCCAGCAGCTTGGCAGGGTCAGGGGCCTACGAGCAGTACTTC	CASSLAGSGAYEQYF
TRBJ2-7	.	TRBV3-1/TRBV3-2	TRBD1	TGTGCCAGCAGCATGGGGACAGGACTATCCTACGAGCAGTACTTC	CASSMGTGLSYEQYF
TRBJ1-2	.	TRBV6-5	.	TGTGCCAGCAGTTACAGAGACAGGTCTGATGGCTACACCTTC	CASSYRDRSDGYTF
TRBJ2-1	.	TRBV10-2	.	TGCGCCAGCAGTCCTCTAGTAAGCTCCTACAATGAGCAGTTCTTC	CASSPLVSSYNEQFF
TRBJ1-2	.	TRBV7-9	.	TGTGCCAGCAGCCTTCGGACGGTTAACTATGGCTACACCTTC	CASSLRTVNYGYTF
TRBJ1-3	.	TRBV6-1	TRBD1	TGTGCCAGCAGTGAAGTGGGGACAGGTACGGCTGGAAACACCATATATTTT	CASSEVGTGTAGNTIYF
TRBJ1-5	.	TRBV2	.	TGTGCCAGCAGTGAGGACAAGCTTTATAGCAATCAGCCCCAGCATTTT	CASSEDKLYSNQPQHF
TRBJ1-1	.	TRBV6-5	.	TGTGCCAGCAGGACCACCATGAACACTGAAGCTTTCTTT	CASRTTMNTEAFF
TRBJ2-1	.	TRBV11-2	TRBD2	TGTGCCAGCAGAATAGGGACTAGCGGTTACAATGAGCAGTTCTTC	CASRIGTSGYNEQFF
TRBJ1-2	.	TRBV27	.	TGTGCCAGCAGTTTATCCCAGGGAGGTGGCTACACCTTC	CASSLSQGGGYTF
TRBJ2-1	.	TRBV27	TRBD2	TGTGCCAGCAGGATGACTAGCGCGGTTGAGCAGTTCTTC	CASRMTSAVEQFF
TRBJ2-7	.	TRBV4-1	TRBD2	TGCGCCAGCAGCCAAGATAACGGCCAAGCGGGAGTCTCCTACGAGCAGTACTTC	CASSQDNGQAGVSYEQYF
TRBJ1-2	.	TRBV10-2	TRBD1	TGCGCCAGCAGTGAATGGACAGGGGGTAACTATGGCTACACCTTC	CASSEWTGGNYGYTF
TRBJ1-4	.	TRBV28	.	TGTGCCAGCAGTTTAGGAGGGGAAGGAAAACTGTTTTTT	CASSLGGEGKLFF
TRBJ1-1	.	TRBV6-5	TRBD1	TGTGCCATCCGTCGGACAGGGATCACTGAAGCTTTCTTT	CAIRRTGITEAFF
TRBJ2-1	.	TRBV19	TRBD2	TGTGCCAGTAGTATTAGGCGGGAGCATCTGATCCCTGAGCAGTTCTTC	CASSIRREHLIPEQFF
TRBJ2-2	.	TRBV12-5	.	TGTGCTAGTGGCCAAGGACAGCTCACCGGGGAGCTGTTTTTT	CASGQGQLTGELFF
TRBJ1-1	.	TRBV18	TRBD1	TGTGCCAGCTCCCCGACGGACAGGGGGAGTAACACTGAAGCTTTCTTT	CASSPTDRGSNTEAFF
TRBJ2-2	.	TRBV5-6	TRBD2	TGTGCCAGCAGCCGCGCGAGCGGGAGGAGGACCGGGGAGCTGTTTTTT	CASSRASGRRTGELFF
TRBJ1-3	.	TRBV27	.	TGTGCCAGCAGTTTAGCAGGGACTGGAAACACCATATATTTT	CASSLAGTGNTIYF
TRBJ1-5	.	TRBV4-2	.	TGTGCCAGCAGCCAAGAGGAAAATCAGCCCCAGCATTTT	CASSQEENQPQHF
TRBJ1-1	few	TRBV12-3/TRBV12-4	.	TGTGCCAGCAGACTACAGGGTCCCACTGAAGCTTTCTTT	CASRLQGPTEAFF
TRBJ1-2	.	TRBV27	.	TGTGCCAGCAGCTCGATTCCGGGGGGAGGCTACACCTTC	CASSSIPGGGYTF
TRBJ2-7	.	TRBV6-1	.	TGTGCCAGCAGTGAAGGACAAGCTTCCTACGAGCAGTACTTC	CASSEGQASYEQYF
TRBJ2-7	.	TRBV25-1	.	TGTGCCAGCAGTGAAGGGGGCTTAGCGAGCGAGCAGTACTTC	CASSEGGLASEQYF
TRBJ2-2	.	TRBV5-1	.	TGCGCCAGCAGCTTCTACAGGAGGGACACCGGGGAGCTGTTTTTT	CASSFYRRDTGELFF
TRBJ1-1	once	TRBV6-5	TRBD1	TGTGCCAGCAATCTGGGGGGACAGGGGCGCACTGAAGCTTTCTTT	CASNLGGQGRTEAFF
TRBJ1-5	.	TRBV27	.	TGTGCCAGCAGTTTAATGGGTCAGCCCCAGCATTTT	CASSLMGQPQHF
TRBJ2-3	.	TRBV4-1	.	TGCGCCAGCAGCCAAGTCGACGGGACACGCAGCACAGATACGCAGTATTTT	CASSQVDGTRSTDTQYF
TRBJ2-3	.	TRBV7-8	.	TGTGCCAGCAGCGGGTGGGGGGATAGCACAGATACGCAGTATTTT	CASSGWGDSTDTQYF
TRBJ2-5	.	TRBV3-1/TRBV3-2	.	TGTGCCAGCAGCCAGCGGACAGATGGAGAGACCCAGTACTTC	CASSQRTDGETQYF
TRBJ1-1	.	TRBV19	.	TGTGCCAGTATGACAAGGAACACTGAAGCTTTCTTT	CASMTRNTEAFF
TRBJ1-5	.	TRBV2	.	TGTGCCAGCAGCCTACAGGCCTTAAATCAGCCCCAGCATTTT	CASSLQALNQPQHF
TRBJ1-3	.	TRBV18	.	TGTGCCAGCTCGTCTCCGGGACGGTCATTCTCTGGAAACACCATATATTTT	CASSSPGRSFSGNTIYF
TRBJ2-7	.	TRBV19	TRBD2	TGTGCCAGTAGTACCCACGGGGGGTACGAGCAGTACTTC	CASSTHGGYEQYF
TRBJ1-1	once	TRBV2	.	TGTGCCAGCAGTGAATTGGGCAGGCGGACTGAAGCTTTCTTT	CASSELGRRTEAFF
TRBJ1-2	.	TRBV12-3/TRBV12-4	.	TGTGCCAGCAGACCAACCGCAAACTATGGCTACACCTTC	CASRPTANYGYTF
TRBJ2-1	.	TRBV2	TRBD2	TGTGCCACCGAATCGGGACTAGCGAGGAATGAGCAGTTCTTC	CATESGLARNEQFF
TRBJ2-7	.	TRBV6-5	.	TGTGCCAGCAGCCGAGGACACAACTACGAGCAGTACTTC	CASSRGHNYEQYF
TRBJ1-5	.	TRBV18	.	TGTGCCAGCTCACCACAGGGGAGTCAGCCCCAGCATTTT	CASSPQGSQPQHF
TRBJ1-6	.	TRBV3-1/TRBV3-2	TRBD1	TGTGCCAGCAGCCGGGGACAGACTAATTCACCCCTCCACTTT	CASSRGQTNSPLHF
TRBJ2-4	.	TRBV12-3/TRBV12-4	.	TGTGCCAGCAGTGAACTAGCCAAAAACATTCAGTACTTC	CASSELAKNIQYF
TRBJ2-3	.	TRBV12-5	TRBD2	TGTGCTAGTGGTTTGGTACAAGCGGGAGGATGGGATACGCAGTATTTT	CASGLVQAGGWDTQYF
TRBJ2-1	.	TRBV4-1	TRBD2	TGCGCCAGCAGCCCTACTAGCGGGAGAACATACAATGAGCAGTTCTTC	CASSPTSGRTYNEQFF
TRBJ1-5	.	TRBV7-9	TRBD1	TGTGCCAGCAGCCGGACAGGGGGCCACCAGCCCCAGCATTTT	CASSRTGGHQPQHF
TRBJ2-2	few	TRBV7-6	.	TGTGCCAGCAGCTCTACCGGGGCAGGGTGGTCCGGGGAGCTGTTTTTT	CASSSTGAGWSGELFF
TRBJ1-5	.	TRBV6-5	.	TGTGCCAGCAGTTATACAGGGACGGAAGGTCAGCCCCAGCATTTT	CASSYTGTEGQPQHF
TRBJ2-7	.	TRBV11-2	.	TGTGCCAGCAGCTTACTAGGCCAGGGCAGCCCCTACGAGCAGTACTTC	CASSLLGQGSPYEQYF